Following are 8 T cell receptor beta chains from one sample sequenced in a study of blood T cell repertoires in COVID-19 (dated by TCRdb to the early 2020s). The library was produced with the immunoSEQ multiplex PCR assay. The table comes from immuneACCESS by way of TCRdb, which keeps in-frame sequences with V and J called. Part of the clones is missing from these tables; in studies checked, under half for an unresolved V gene and the rest for unknown reasons. This sample holds about 220,000 clones; under 90% were observed only once. Of the sample, 3.6% falls within the top ten clones. Sequenced sample: peripheral blood. Source of these receptors: an elderly woman with acute or convalescent COVID-19.

This chain links TRBV4-1 with TRBJ2-5, with D possibly being TRBD2 (6 bases). V was cut by 1 base and J by 2 bases, with 17 bases left in between. The CDR3 has 17 residues. The germline V gene has CDR1 MGHRA and CDR2 YSYEKL. The CDR3 sequence: CASSQGQHMGRQETQYF. In nucleotides, the CDR3 is TGCGCCAGCAGCCAAGGTCAACACATGGGGAGGCAAGAGACCCAGTACTTC.

The chain links TRBV9 to TRBJ2-2; possible D gene TRBD1, 6 bases. The CDR3 runs to 15 residues. Germline V gives CDR1 SGDLS, CDR2 YYNGEE. With 1 base removed from V and 5 bases from J, the gap between germline ends came to 12 bases. The CDR3 spells CASSVRTAGTGELFF. The CDR3 nucleotides read TGTGCCAGCAGCGTACGGACAGCAGGGACCGGGGAGCTGTTTTTT.

The chain recombines TRBV7-9 with TRBJ1-1; no firm D call. In germline, CDR1 is SEHNR, CDR2 FQNEAQ (reference sequence). The V and J ends lost 0 bases and 5 bases respectively, with 10 bases between them. The CDR3 spans 14 residues. The CDR3 is CASSLADGRTEAFF. CDR3 sequence (DNA): TGTGCCAGCAGCTTAGCAGATGGCAGGACTGAAGCTTTCTTT.

The rearrangement joins TRBV19 to TRBJ1-5; tentatively, D is TRBD1 (5 bases). This CDR3 is 13 amino acids long. Between the trimmed V and J ends, which lost 3 bases and 3 bases, there was a span of 6 bases. Per the germline V gene, CDR1 is LNHDA and CDR2 is SQIVND (reference sequence). The DNA for the CDR3 is TGTGCCAGTAGTATGGACACCAATCAGCCCCAGCATTTT. Translated, it gives CASSMDTNQPQHF.

The gene calls are TRBV10-2 and TRBJ1-5, with D possibly being TRBD1 (6 bases). V lost 4 bases and J 6 bases, leaving 10 bases between the germline ends. CDR1 and CDR2 (germline): WSHSY, SAAADI. The CDR3 contains 13 residues. The CDR3 loop is CASSVAGAQPQHF. CDR3 bases: TGCGCCAGCAGTGTGGCAGGGGCTCAGCCCCAGCATTTT.

J is TRBJ2-7 and V is TRBV3-1 (or the pseudogene TRBV3-2), with 11 bases that match TRBD2. There are 16 residues in the CDR3. Losses at the gene ends were 3 bases for V and 3 bases for J; bases not matched to a gene: 7. CDR1 and CDR2 (germline): LGHDT, YNNKEL (reference sequence). The CDR3 DNA reads TGTGCCAGCAGCCACCTAGCGGGGGGACTACACTACGAGCAGTACTTC. Protein: CASSHLAGGLHYEQYF.

V is TRBV10-3 and J is TRBJ1-6; 10 positions match TRBD1. Losses at the gene ends were 6 bases for V and 9 bases for J; bases not matched to a gene: 5. Germline CDR1 and CDR2: ENHRY and SYGVKD. CDR3 size: 14 residues. The CDR3 DNA is TGTGCCATCAGAAGGACAGGGGGTCCTTCACCCCTCCACTTT. This translates into CAIRRTGGPSPLHF.

The V call is TRBV5-6, the J call TRBJ2-7, with D hard to call. Germline lookup yields CDR1 SGHDT and CDR2 YYEEEE. The V end was cut by 3 bases, the J end by 6 bases, with 13 bases between. CDR3 length: 13 amino acids. CDR3 protein: CASSSRLSAEQYF. The CDR3 DNA reads as TGTGCCAGCAGCTCTAGACTTTCTGCCGAGCAGTACTTC.